The source of this T cell receptor beta chain is a study of vaccination and CD4 T cells after COVID-19. CDR3 length: 14 amino acids. Deletions cut 0 bases from V and 5 bases from J, with 10 bases between. Germline V gene sequence: CDR1 MNHEY, CDR2 SVGAGI. Scientists ran DNA taken from cultured CD4+ T cells through the Oncomine TCR Beta short-read assay for sequencing. CD4+ T cells were cultured, and genomic DNA was extracted from them. TCRdb redid the calling of the PCR reads with MiXCR, one entry per CDR3 protein. The sample records about 9,700 distinct CDR3 sequences, around 64% being singletons. Points on this clonotype: What it recognizes is unknown.

Treatment defined: roughly ten-day PBMC culture with coronavirus spike peptide pools or control peptides (ViraFEST assay). There were positive PCR dates ranging from March to December 2020, all predating US Alpha, Beta and Delta variants. The source is a human donor who had recovered from COVID-19. This chain connects TRBV6-5 to TRBJ2-5; no reliable D call. The sample was CD4+ T cells from blood, cultured in vitro. DNA for the CDR3: TGTGCCAGCAGTTACTCGAAAGTATCGGAGACCCAGTACTTC. Translation gives CASSYSKVSETQYF.